One and the same sample provided the 10 T cell receptor beta chains below, sequenced in a study of identical twins. TCRdb re-derived calls from the 5' RACE reads in MiXCR, one entry per CDR3 protein. The sample has 550,000 to 800,000 distinct CDR3 sequences; less than 9% are singletons. These same records also appear under a second study, on yellow fever vaccine responses in identical twins.

The sequencing sample was made of PBMCs. The receptors shown here come from a woman aged 18-29 years in good health.

J is TRBJ1-4 and V is TRBV11-3; D gene uncertain. The CDR3 covers 15 residues. V was clipped by 1 base and J by 4 bases, with 10 bases between them. From germline, CDR1 is SGHNT and CDR2 YENEEA. DNA for the CDR3: TGTGCCAGCAGCTTAGCGGGCAGTTATAATGAAAAACTGTTTTTT. This codes for CASSLAGSYNEKLFF.

In its sample, this clonotype was seen many times. The rearrangement joins TRBV2 to TRBJ1-1, with D tentatively TRBD1 (5 bases). V lost 6 bases and J lost 0, with 11 bases in between. CDR1 and CDR2 (germline): SNHLY, FYNNEI. CDR3 size: 14 residues. CDR3 residues: CASRGTDMNTEAFF. The CDR3 DNA reads TGTGCCAGCAGGGGGACGGACATGAACACTGAAGCTTTCTTT.

On this clonotype: This may be a read error: a much more frequent sequence differs by one nucleotide. The V and J genes are TRBV28 and TRBJ2-3; 11 nucleotides line up with TRBD1. CDR3 length equals 16 residues. The J segment lost 4 bases and the V segment lost 5 bases, leaving 8 bases of the junction unmatched. Per the germline V gene, CDR1 is MDHEN and CDR2 is SYDVKM. DNA of the CDR3: TGTGCCAGCAGTATTCGGGACAGGGGGTTTGCAGATACGCAGTATTTT. Encoded protein: CASSIRDRGFADTQYF.

This clonotype showed up many times. For the CDR3, the DNA is TGTGCCAGCAGCCGGGGACAGGGCGCGGCTGAAGCTTTCTTT. Residues: CASSRGQGAAEAFF. This chain uses TRBV3-1 with TRBJ1-1; 9 bases are shared with TRBD1. This CDR3 spans 14 amino acids. CDR1 and CDR2 (germline): LGHDT, YNNKEL (reference sequence). The V gene end was trimmed by 4 bases and the J gene end by 6 bases; junction bases not matched to a gene: 6.

This chain connects TRBV7-2 to TRBJ2-5; 15 bases line up with TRBD2. Germline V gives CDR1 SGHTA, CDR2 FQGNSA. CDR3 size: 16 residues. Germline trimming cut 5 bases from V and 4 bases from J; bases unmatched to any gene: 5. This CDR3 reads CASSERTSGGVETQYF. In DNA form, the CDR3 reads TGTGCCAGCAGCGAACGGACTAGCGGGGGGGTAGAGACCCAGTACTTC.

V and J are TRBV7-8 and TRBJ1-2; D not certain. The length of the CDR3 is 12 residues. Trimming stripped 5 bases from V and 8 bases from J, with 12 bases between. In germline, CDR1 is SGHVS, CDR2 FQNEAQ. The CDR3 loop is CASSENDLGYTF. Written as DNA, the CDR3 is TGTGCCAGCAGCGAAAATGACTTGGGCTACACCTTC.

The V call is TRBV6-1, the J call TRBJ1-1; D uncertain. Germline V CDR1 and CDR2: MNHNS, SASEGT. This CDR3 has 15 amino acids. V shed 6 bases and J shed 1 base, with 15 bases lying between them. The CDR3 coding sequence is TGTGCCAGCAGGCTAGAACCCGGGTCGAACACTGAAGCTTTCTTT. Translating gives CASRLEPGSNTEAFF.

This clonotype was seen a few times. The chain combines TRBV29-1 with TRBJ2-5; D remains unclear. V gave up 0 bases and J gave up 0 bases, with 5 bases separating them. CDR1 is SQVTM, CDR2 ANQGSEA, per germline. The CDR3 sequence is 13 residues long. The CDR3 loop reads CSVEDWDQETQYF. The CDR3, as DNA: TGCAGCGTTGAAGATTGGGACCAAGAGACCCAGTACTTC.

CDR3: CASSLSLAGGNTGELFF. The CDR3 DNA reads as TGTGCCAGCAGCTTATCACTCGCGGGGGGGAACACCGGGGAGCTGTTTTTT. The V call is TRBV5-5, the J call TRBJ2-2; 8 positions match TRBD2. V shed 2 bases, J shed 1 base, and the junction held 7 bases outside the gene matches. Germline V gene lookup returns CDR1 SGHKS and CDR2 YYEKEE (reference sequence). This CDR3 region has 17 residues.

In its sample, this clonotype was seen many times. The J gene is TRBJ2-2, the V gene TRBV5-1; D might be TRBD1 (5 bases). CDR3 length equals 17 residues. Between the trimmed V and J ends, which lost 1 base and 0 bases, there was a span of 13 bases. Germline V gives CDR1 SGHRS, CDR2 YFSETQ. The CDR3 spells CASSLQGQGTNTGELFF. For the CDR3, the DNA is TGCGCCAGCAGCTTGCAGGGCCAGGGAACGAACACCGGGGAGCTGTTTTTT.